One TCR beta chain is described in this entry. Nominally healthy donors provided the samples, though records likely missed some immune exposures. The data belong to a study of cytomegalovirus exposure and HLA in healthy donors. Germline V gene data show CDR1 as SNHLY and CDR2 as FYNNEI. The CDR3 has 12 amino acids. Amplification used 60 Vbeta primers and 13 Jbeta primers. Profiling relied on immunoSEQ multiplex PCR, and the TCRdb table lists in-frame clones only, not all of them. The repertoire holds 80,000 to 100,000 clones, with roughly 76% as singletons. This sequence originates from a man over 45 in good health and CMV-seronegative. The chain is built from TRBV2 and TRBJ2-5; D call uncertain. The J call may not be correct, given that the DNA end is closer to TRBJ2-7. Material: PBMCs. The CDR3 DNA follows: TGTGCCAGCAGTGCCCTGTCCTACGAGCAGTACTTC. As protein: CASSALSYEQYF.